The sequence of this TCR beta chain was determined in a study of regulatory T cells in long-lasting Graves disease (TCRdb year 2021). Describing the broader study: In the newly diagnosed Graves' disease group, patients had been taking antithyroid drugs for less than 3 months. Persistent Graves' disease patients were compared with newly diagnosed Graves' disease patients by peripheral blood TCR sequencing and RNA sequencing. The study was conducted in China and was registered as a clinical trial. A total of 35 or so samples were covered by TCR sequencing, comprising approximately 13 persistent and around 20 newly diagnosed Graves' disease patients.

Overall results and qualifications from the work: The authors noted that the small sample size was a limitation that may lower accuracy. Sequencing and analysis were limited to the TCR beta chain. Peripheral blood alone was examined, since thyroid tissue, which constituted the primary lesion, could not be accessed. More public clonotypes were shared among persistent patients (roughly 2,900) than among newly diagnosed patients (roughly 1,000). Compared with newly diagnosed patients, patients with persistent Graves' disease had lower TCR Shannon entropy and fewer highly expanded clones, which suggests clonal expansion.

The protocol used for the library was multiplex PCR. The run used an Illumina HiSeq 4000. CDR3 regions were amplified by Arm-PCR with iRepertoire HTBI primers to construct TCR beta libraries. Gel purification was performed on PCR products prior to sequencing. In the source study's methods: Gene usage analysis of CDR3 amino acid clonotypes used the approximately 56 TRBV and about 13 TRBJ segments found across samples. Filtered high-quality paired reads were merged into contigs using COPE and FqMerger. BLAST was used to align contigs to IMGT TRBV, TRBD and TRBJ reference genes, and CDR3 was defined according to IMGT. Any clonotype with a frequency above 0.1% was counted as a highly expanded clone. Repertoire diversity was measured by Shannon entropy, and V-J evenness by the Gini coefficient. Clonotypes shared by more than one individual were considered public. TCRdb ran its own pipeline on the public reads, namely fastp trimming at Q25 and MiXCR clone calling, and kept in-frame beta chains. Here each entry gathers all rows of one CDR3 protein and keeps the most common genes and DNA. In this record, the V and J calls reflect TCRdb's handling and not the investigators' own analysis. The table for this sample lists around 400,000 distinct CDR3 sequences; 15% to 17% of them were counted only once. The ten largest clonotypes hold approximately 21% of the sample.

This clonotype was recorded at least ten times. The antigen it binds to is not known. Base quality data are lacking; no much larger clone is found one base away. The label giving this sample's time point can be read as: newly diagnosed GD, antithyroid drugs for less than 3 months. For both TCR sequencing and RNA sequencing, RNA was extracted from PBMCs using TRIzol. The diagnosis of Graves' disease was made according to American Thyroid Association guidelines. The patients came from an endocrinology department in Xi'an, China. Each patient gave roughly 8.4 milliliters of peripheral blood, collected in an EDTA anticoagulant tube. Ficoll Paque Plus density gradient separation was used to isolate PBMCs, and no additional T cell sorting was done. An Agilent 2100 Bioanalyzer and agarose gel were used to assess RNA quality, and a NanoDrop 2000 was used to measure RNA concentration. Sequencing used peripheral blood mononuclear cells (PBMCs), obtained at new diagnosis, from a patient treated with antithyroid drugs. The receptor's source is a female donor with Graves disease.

The CDR3 region has the sequence CASRAGGTADTQYF. The sequence in DNA is TGTGCCAGCAGGGCGGGGGGCACAGCAGATACGCAGTATTTT. The chain is made from TRBV28 and TRBJ2-3, and 8 junctional nucleotides match TRBD2. Trimming leaves V shorter by 6 bases and J shorter by 4 bases, with the junction holding 6 bases beyond the gene matches. The germline V gene encodes CDR1 MDHEN and CDR2 SYDVKM. The CDR3 spans 14 residues, from the cysteine through the phenylalanine. Left in the record is the CDR3 DNA by itself, 42 bases read in frame from the first base.